The T cell receptor beta chain under discussion was sequenced for a study of blood T cell repertoires in COVID-19. In the study overall: The United States, Italy and Spain were the sources of the acute and convalescent COVID-19 samples.

This CDR3 comprises 17 residues. Per germline, CDR1 SGHRS and CDR2 YFSETQ. V was cut by 4 bases and J by 4 bases, with 18 bases left in between. Profiled with immunoSEQ multiplex PCR; TCRdb holds only in-frame clones, not every one. Of approximately 20,000 clones in the sample, 80% to 90% were seen once. This receptor was taken from a human donor in a cohort sampled during active COVID-19. The sample comprised peripheral blood. V and J are TRBV5-1 and TRBJ2-6; possible D gene TRBD2, 6 bases. CDR3 nucleotides: TGCGCCAGCAGCCCGCCCCTCGGGGGATCCGGGGCCAACGTCCTGACTTTC. This codes for CASSPPLGGSGANVLTF.